At least ten counts were recorded for the clone carrying this TCR beta chain. Patients were all untreated before their thyroid surgery. The sample is drawn from a study of metastatic and nonmetastatic thyroid tumors. Study context: Comparison of repertoires was carried out across blood and tumor or nodule tissue from malignant and benign thyroid patients.

This CDR3 comprises 17 residues. Germline-derived CDR1 and CDR2 are MDHEN and SYDVKM. Trimming took 6 bases from V and 0 from J; bases not matched to a gene: 9. TCRdb recomputed clones from the PCR reads via MiXCR. Of 40,000 to 55,000 clones in the sample, about 15% were seen once. The rearrangement links TRBV28 to TRBJ2-4, with 9 bases matching TRBD2. This clonotype was obtained from a female donor with papillary thyroid cancer or a benign thyroid nodule (not recorded which). Some clones in this sample may be carry-over from other donors' samples. Sequencing was carried out using blood. For the CDR3, the DNA is TGTGCCAGCAGGTTAGCGGGGGCGAGACTAGCCAAAAACATTCAGTACTTC. Its translation is CASRLAGARLAKNIQYF.